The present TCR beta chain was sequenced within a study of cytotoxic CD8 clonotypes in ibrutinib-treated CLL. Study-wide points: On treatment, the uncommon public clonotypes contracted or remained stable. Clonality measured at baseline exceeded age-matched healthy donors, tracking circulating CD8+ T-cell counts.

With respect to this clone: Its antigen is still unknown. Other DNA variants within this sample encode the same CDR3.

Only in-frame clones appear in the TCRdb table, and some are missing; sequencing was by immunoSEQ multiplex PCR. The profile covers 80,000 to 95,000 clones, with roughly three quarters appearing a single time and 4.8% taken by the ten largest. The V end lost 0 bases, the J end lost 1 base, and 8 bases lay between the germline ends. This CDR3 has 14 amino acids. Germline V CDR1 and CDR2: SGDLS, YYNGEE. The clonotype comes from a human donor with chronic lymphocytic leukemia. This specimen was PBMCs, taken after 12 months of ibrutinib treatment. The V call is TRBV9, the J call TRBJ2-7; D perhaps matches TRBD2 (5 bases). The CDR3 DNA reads TGTGCCAGCAGCGTAGGTGGGAGTTCCTACGAGCAGTACTTC. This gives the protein CASSVGGSSYEQYF.